This TCR beta chain is drawn from a study of brain T cells in children with intractable seizures. Data came from immunoSEQ multiplex PCR; TCRdb stores just in-frame clones and leaves some out. The table includes 340,000 or so clones, roughly 92% detected once. Time point given: blood from clinic visit 5 months post-surgery; TSC patient then seizure free. The sequenced cases were selected for having the highest brain T cell transcript signatures. Before surgery, patients took at least one anti-epileptic drug. For this clone: Its specificity is not known.

The CDR3 has 15 amino acids. J was trimmed by 3 bases and V by 5 bases; bases with no gene match: 8. Germline CDR1 and CDR2: GTSNPN and SVGIG (reference sequence). Study-level points and caveats: Viral specificity was inferred only from CDR3 similarity; HCMV serostatus was unknown. Pre-surgery blood may have been undersampled, hiding some clones.

The J gene is TRBJ2-1, the V gene TRBV30; 9 bases match TRBD2. This TCR came from a boy younger than two with tuberous sclerosis and intractable seizures. The starting material was peripheral blood, obtained approximately 5 months after surgery. The CDR3 DNA follows: TGTGCCTGGGAACGGGGACTAGCCGTCTACAATGAGCAGTTCTTC. This codes for CAWERGLAVYNEQFF. The entire variable domain, with the rest obtained from reference TRBV30 and TRBJ2-1, is as follows: SQTIHQWPATLVQPVGSPLSLECTVEGTSNPNLYWYRQAAGRGLQLLFYSVGIGQISSEVPQNLSASRPQDRQFILSSKKLLLSDSGFYLCAWERGLAVYNEQFFGPGTRLTVL.